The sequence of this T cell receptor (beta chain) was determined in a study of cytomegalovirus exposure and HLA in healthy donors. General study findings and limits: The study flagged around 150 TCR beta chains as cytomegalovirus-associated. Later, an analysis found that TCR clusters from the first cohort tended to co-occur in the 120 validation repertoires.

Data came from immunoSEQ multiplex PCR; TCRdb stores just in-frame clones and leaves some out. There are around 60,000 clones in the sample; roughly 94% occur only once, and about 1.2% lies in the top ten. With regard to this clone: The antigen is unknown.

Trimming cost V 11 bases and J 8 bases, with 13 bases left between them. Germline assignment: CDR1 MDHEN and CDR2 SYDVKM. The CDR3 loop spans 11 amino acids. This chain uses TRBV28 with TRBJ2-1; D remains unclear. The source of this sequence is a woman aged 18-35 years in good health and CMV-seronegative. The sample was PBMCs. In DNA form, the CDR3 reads TGTGCCTCTAGAGCCCAATATGAGCAGTTCTTC. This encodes CASRAQYEQFF.